The present T cell receptor (beta chain) was sequenced within a study of Ad26.COV2.S vaccination and SARS-CoV-2 variants. Worth noting for this clone: The antigen remains unidentified.

The assay was immunoSEQ multiplex PCR, and TCRdb's table has in-frame clones only and misses some. The table records roughly 450,000 clones, over 75% of them present only once. Treatment of the sample: 15 to 20 received Ad26.COV2.S at low or high dose, single or two shots; roughly five received placebo; per-sample allocation not given. Sampling took place 63 days after the first vaccine or placebo injection. Ad26 vector vaccine expressed Wuhan-strain SARS-CoV-2 spike. This CDR3 has 14 residues. Germline V CDR1 and CDR2: PRHDT, FYEKMQ (reference sequence). Losses at the gene ends were 4 bases for V and 8 bases for J; bases not matched to a gene: 7. Whole-study results and caveats: Possible underestimation of total T cell responses by the TCR breadth and depth analyses was noted. Vaccine and placebo recipients had similar non-spike TCR breadth.

This receptor was taken from a person between 18 and 65 years old who received the Ad26.COV2.S COVID-19 vaccine or a placebo. J is TRBJ2-1 and V is TRBV13; 8 bases agree with TRBD2. The material was peripheral blood, obtained in a trial of Ad26.COV2.S vaccine versus placebo. The CDR3 DNA reads as TGTGCCAGCAGCTCCGGACTAGCTATCCATGAGCAGTTCTTC. Protein sequence: CASSSGLAIHEQFF.